The 26 T cell receptor beta chains given below trace back to one sample, sequenced in a study of T cells in Graves' hyperthyroidism and ophthalmopathy. Amplified TCR beta CDR3 regions came from RNA transcripts. The HTBI primer set was used in a first-round RT-PCR of the TCR CDR3. TCRdb analysed the multiplex PCR reads with MiXCR anew, one entry per CDR3 protein. The sample records some 420,000 distinct CDR3 sequences, approximately 15% being singletons. The specimen sequenced was blood. The source is a woman aged 18-35 years with Graves' hyperthyroidism.

The J gene is TRBJ2-5, the V gene TRBV5-1; TRBD2 agrees at 10 bases. This CDR3 contains 15 residues. With 0 bases clipped from V and 4 bases from J, the junction kept 3 bases outside the gene matches. Germline lookup yields CDR1 SGHRS and CDR2 YFSETQ. The CDR3 loop reads CASSLGASGRETQYF. CDR3 in DNA: TGCGCCAGCAGCTTGGGGGCTAGCGGGAGAGAGACCCAGTACTTC.

The rearrangement links TRBV19 to TRBJ1-1; 7 nucleotides agree with TRBD1. CDR1 and CDR2 (germline): LNHDA, SQIVND (reference sequence). This CDR3 comprises 14 residues. V shed 5 bases and J 5 bases; nucleotides not matched to a gene: 8. CDR3 in DNA: TGTGCCAGTAGTCGAGGCAGGGGGTTTACTGAAGCTTTCTTT. This codes for CASSRGRGFTEAFF.

There are many counts of this clonotype. The V call is TRBV11-2, the J call TRBJ1-3; TRBD1 is a possible D gene (5 bases). Germline-derived CDR1 and CDR2 are SGHAT and FQNNGV. The CDR3 is 18 residues long. V was cut by 6 bases and J by 0 bases, with 21 bases left in between. The CDR3 loop is CASSLGGAGSSSGNTIYF. The CDR3 coding sequence is TGTGCCAGCAGTCTTGGAGGTGCAGGGTCGAGCTCTGGAAACACCATATATTTT.

This clonotype was seen once. This chain links TRBV5-1 with TRBJ2-1; D possibly matches TRBD1 or TRBD2 (5 bases each). Germline values: CDR1 SGHRS, CDR2 YFSETQ. The germline V and J ends were trimmed by 1 base and 6 bases, with 11 bases remaining between them. CDR3 length: 14 amino acids. The CDR3 DNA reads as TGCGCCAGCAGCTTGCACTTTGGGGGCAATGAGCAGTTCTTC. This translates into CASSLHFGGNEQFF. Full variable domain (rest looked up from reference TRBV5-1 and TRBJ2-1): KAGVTQTPRYLIKTRGQQVTLSCSPISGHRSVSWYQQTPGQGLQFLFEYFSETQRNKGNFPGRFSGRQFSNSRSEMNVSTLELGDSALYLCASSLHFGGNEQFFGPGTRLTVL.

The sample holds many counts of this clonotype. The genes are TRBV29-1 and TRBJ1-2, with D possibly TRBD1 on 6 matching bases. This CDR3 spans 13 amino acids. Germline CDR1 is SQVTM and CDR2 is ANQGSEA. V lost 3 bases to trimming and J lost 7 bases, with 15 bases between them. The CDR3 sequence: CSVDPTGFGGYTF. CDR3 sequence (DNA): TGCAGCGTTGACCCAACAGGGTTTGGTGGCTACACCTTC.

This clonotype showed up just a few times. The chain employs TRBV29-1 and TRBJ2-3; D possibly uses TRBD1 or TRBD2 (6 bases each). Trimming removed 8 bases from V and 0 bases from J, with 24 bases in between. CDR3 length equals 17 residues. Germline CDR1 SQVTM, CDR2 ANQGSEA. CDR3 nucleotides: TGCAGCACAACGGGGGCTTCTAGTTTGGCTAGCACAGATACGCAGTATTTT. As protein: CSTTGASSLASTDTQYF.

With regard to this clonotype: One end of the junction fails to match germline, which may point to a read error. This rearrangement joins TRBV12-3 or TRBV12-4 to TRBJ2-1; D is undetermined. Matching the DNA end better, TRBJ2-7 makes the J call doubtful. The CDR3 runs 13 residues. The CDR3 here is CASSFGTYNEQYF. Here the CDR3 DNA reads TGTGCCAGTAGTTTCGGCACCTACAATGAGCAGTACTTC.

The chain couples TRBV15 to TRBJ1-5; TRBD1 matches at 7 bases. The CDR3 is 16 residues long. J lost 3 bases, V lost 0 bases, and 5 bases had no gene match. Germline CDR1 reads LNHNV; CDR2 reads YYDKDF (reference sequence). The CDR3 loop is CATSRDLGQTNQPQHF. CDR3 in DNA: TGTGCCACCAGCAGAGATCTGGGACAGACCAATCAGCCCCAGCATTTT.

This sequence joins TRBV20-1 and TRBJ2-3; D unresolved. The CDR3 length is 13 residues. Germline assignment: CDR1 DFQATT and CDR2 SNEGSKA (reference sequence). V gave up 3 bases and J gave up 2 bases, with 9 bases separating them. The CDR3 region has the DNA TGCAGTGCTAGTTACAGTTTCACAGATACGCAGTATTTT. Its protein product is CSASYSFTDTQYF.

This clonotype was recorded at least ten times. This chain connects TRBV18 to TRBJ2-7, with D hard to call. V lost 4 bases and J lost 5, with 9 bases in between. The CDR3 consists of 12 residues. From germline, CDR1 is KGHSH and CDR2 LQKENI. CDR3 protein: CASSLLGNEQYF. Written as DNA, the CDR3 is TGTGCCAGCTCACTCCTTGGGAACGAGCAGTACTTC.

This clonotype has only one observation. A much larger clone differs from this one at a single base, so this may be a read error. The V gene is TRBV29-1, the J gene TRBJ1-1, with D maybe TRBD1 (5 bases). The CDR3 spans 14 residues. Germline V CDR1 and CDR2: SQVTM, ANQGSEA. V lost 4 bases and J 6 bases, leaving 18 bases between the germline ends. The CDR3 DNA reads TGCAGCGTTGGGTCAGGGAGCCGAAGCGCTGAAGCTTTCTTT. Translated: CSVGSGSRSAEAFF.

The genes are TRBV18 and TRBJ2-5, with D perhaps TRBD1 or TRBD2 (5 bases each). The CDR3 length is 15 residues. Germline CDR1 reads KGHSH; CDR2 reads LQKENI. V was pared by 3 bases and J by 0 bases, with 11 bases between. CDR3 in DNA: TGTGCCAGCTCACCTCCCGAGGGGTACCAAGAGACCCAGTACTTC. This translates into CASSPPEGYQETQYF. The full variable domain, with the rest looked up from reference TRBV18 and TRBJ2-5, is NAGVMQNPRHLVRRRGQEARLRCSPMKGHSHVYWYRQLPEEGLKFMVYLQKENIIDESGMPKERFSAEFPKEGPSILRIQQVVRGDSAAYFCASSPPEGYQETQYFGPGTRLLVL.

Only a few counts were recorded for this clonotype. The rearrangement uses TRBV10-1 and TRBJ2-5; D may be TRBD2 (6 bases). CDR3 size: 14 residues. CDR1 and CDR2 from the germline V gene are WNHNN and SYGVQD (reference sequence). The V end was cut by 0 bases, the J end by 7 bases, with 12 bases between. This CDR3 is CASSESLATRTQYF. The CDR3 DNA reads TGCGCCAGCAGTGAGTCTCTAGCGACGCGGACCCAGTACTTC.

A few counts support this clonotype. V and J are TRBV4-2 and TRBJ1-2; D remains ambiguous. The V gene lost 4 bases and the J gene lost 4 bases, with 13 bases spanning the gap. The CDR3 is 14 residues long. Germline V gene data show CDR1 as LGHNA and CDR2 as YNFKEQ. The CDR3 sequence is CASSLEALSYGYTF. CDR3 coding DNA: TGTGCCAGCAGCCTCGAGGCCTTATCCTATGGCTACACCTTC.

This clonotype has at least ten counts. CDR3 nucleotides: TGTGCCAGCAGTCCCTCGGCAGGGGGCGGCTATGGCTACACCTTC. As protein: CASSPSAGGGYGYTF. V and J are TRBV2 and TRBJ1-2; 8 positions agree with TRBD1. The junction had 9 bases not matched to a gene; V was cut back by 5 bases and J by 4 bases. Germline lookup yields CDR1 SNHLY and CDR2 FYNNEI. CDR3 length: 15 amino acids.

This clonotype was counted between two and nine times. The chain has TRBV4-1 and TRBJ1-1, with a weak D call TRBD1 (6 bases). Per germline, CDR1 MGHRA and CDR2 YSYEKL. The CDR3 is 15 amino acids. The ends were cut back, 0 bases at V and 4 bases at J, with 12 bases in the middle. CDR3 DNA: TGCGCCAGCAGCCAAGAAGAGGGGGGCCGCACTGAAGCTTTCTTT. Translating it yields CASSQEEGGRTEAFF.

This clonotype was seen a few times. The V gene is TRBV27, the J gene TRBJ1-2, with 7 bases identical to TRBD1. This CDR3 is 15 amino acids long. The V gene's germline CDR1 is MNHEY and CDR2 SMNVEV (reference sequence). V lost 5 bases to trimming and J lost 1 base; unmatched junction nucleotides: 7. CDR3 residues: CASSRRYRGNYGYTF. CDR3 nucleotides: TGTGCCAGCAGTCGCAGATACAGGGGTAACTATGGCTACACCTTC.

The V call is TRBV4-2, the J call TRBJ2-6; 7 nucleotides align to TRBD1. V trimming: 1 base; J trimming: 0 bases; junction bases outside the gene matches: 6. Germline CDR1 is LGHNA and CDR2 is YNFKEQ. The CDR3 sequence is 18 residues long. The CDR3 reads CASSQANQGVSGANVLTF. In DNA form, the CDR3 reads TGTGCCAGCAGCCAAGCGAACCAGGGGGTCTCTGGGGCCAACGTCCTGACTTTC.

The rearrangement links TRBV19 to TRBJ2-2; D might be TRBD2 (6 bases). The CDR3 is made up of 13 amino acids. Germline V gene lookup returns CDR1 LNHDA and CDR2 SQIVND (reference sequence). V was trimmed by 4 bases and J by 8 bases, leaving 11 bases between them. The CDR3 region is CASSRDSLGELFF. CDR3 sequence (DNA): TGTGCCAGTAGTAGGGACTCCCTAGGGGAGCTGTTTTTT.

At least ten counts were recorded for this clonotype. The V call is TRBV29-1, the J call TRBJ2-7; 10 nucleotides line up with TRBD2. CDR1 and CDR2 from the germline V gene are SQVTM and ANQGSEA. V lost 7 bases to trimming and J lost 3 bases; unmatched junction nucleotides: 6. This CDR3 has 13 residues. DNA for the CDR3: TGCAGCGGATTACTAGCGGGGCGCTACGAGCAGTACTTC. It specifies CSGLLAGRYEQYF.

Concerning this clonotype itself: This may stem from a read error, because a much larger clone lies one nucleotide away. The chain links TRBV9 to TRBJ2-1; D possibly corresponds to TRBD1 (6 bases). The closer fit of TRBJ2-7 to the DNA end suggests the J call may be wrong. Germline loops: CDR1 SGDLS, CDR2 YYNGEE. This CDR3 region has 16 residues. The CDR3 here is CASSEGVRGAYNEQYF. The DNA for the CDR3 is TGTGCCAGCAGCGAGGGGGTTAGAGGGGCATACAATGAGCAGTACTTC.

This clonotype was observed at least ten times. This chain uses TRBV3-1 with TRBJ2-7, with TRBD2 as a possible D gene (5 bases). The ends were cut back, 0 bases at V and 2 bases at J, with 11 bases in the middle. This CDR3 comprises 15 residues. Looked up from germline, CDR1 is LGHDT and CDR2 is YNNKEL (reference sequence). The CDR3 here is CASSQDGNFAYEQYF. DNA of the CDR3: TGTGCCAGCAGCCAAGACGGGAACTTCGCCTACGAGCAGTACTTC.

This clonotype was counted at least ten times. J is TRBJ2-7 and V is TRBV28; 9 bases line up with TRBD1. This CDR3 region has 15 residues. With V trimmed by 6 bases and J by 5 bases, 11 bases remained unmatched. The V gene's germline CDR1 is MDHEN and CDR2 SYDVKM. CDR3 loop: CASRTIGTGFHEQYF. The DNA of the CDR3 is TGTGCCAGCAGAACTATCGGGACAGGGTTCCACGAGCAGTACTTC.

Ten or more counts support this clonotype. V is TRBV3-1 and J is TRBJ2-5, with TRBD2 matching over 14 bases. The CDR3 sequence is 16 residues long. V lost 5 bases to trimming and J lost 7 bases; unmatched junction nucleotides: 9. Germline V CDR1 and CDR2: LGHDT, YNNKEL (reference sequence). The CDR3 DNA sequence: TGTGCCAGCAGCTACGGGACTAGCGGGAGTATAGGGACCCAGTACTTC. This gives the protein CASSYGTSGSIGTQYF.

The DNA of the CDR3 is TGTGCCAGCAGCTTAATGGCGGGAGAGGGCGAGCAGTACTTC. It encodes CASSLMAGEGEQYF. This sequence joins TRBV7-2 and TRBJ2-7; TRBD2 aligns across 7 bases. Germline V gives CDR1 SGHTA, CDR2 FQGNSA. The CDR3 spans 14 residues. V shed 2 bases and J 6 bases; nucleotides not matched to a gene: 7.

In regard to this clonotype: A much larger clone differs by one base, so this may be a read error. The chain combines TRBV11-2 with TRBJ2-1, with 10 bases that match TRBD2. Germline assignment: CDR1 SGHAT and CDR2 FQNNGV. The CDR3 covers 17 residues. CDR3 in DNA: TGTGCCGGCAGCCCCTCCTTGCTAGCGGGAGAGGCCGATGAGCAGTTCTTC. This sequence encodes CAGSPSLLAGEADEQFF.